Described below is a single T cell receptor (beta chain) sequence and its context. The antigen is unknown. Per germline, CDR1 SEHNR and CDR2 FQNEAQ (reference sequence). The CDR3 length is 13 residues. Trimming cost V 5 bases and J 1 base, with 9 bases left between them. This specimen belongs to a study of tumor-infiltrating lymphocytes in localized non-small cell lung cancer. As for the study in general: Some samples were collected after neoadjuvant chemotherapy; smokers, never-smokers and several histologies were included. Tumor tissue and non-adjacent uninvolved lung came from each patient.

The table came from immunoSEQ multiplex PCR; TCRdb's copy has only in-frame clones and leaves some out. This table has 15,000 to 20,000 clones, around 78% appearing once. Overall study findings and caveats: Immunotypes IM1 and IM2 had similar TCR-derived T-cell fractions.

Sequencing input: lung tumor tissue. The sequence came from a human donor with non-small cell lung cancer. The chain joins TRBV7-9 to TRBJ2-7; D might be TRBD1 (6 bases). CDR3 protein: CASSRTESYEQYF. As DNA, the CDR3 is TGTGCCAGCAGCCGGACAGAGTCCTACGAGCAGTACTTC.